This TCR beta chain derives from a study of T cell responses to AZD1222 COVID-19 vaccine. On the study more broadly: Second-dose intervals near 4 or 12 weeks were combined.

Details on this clone: Its antigen is still unknown.

Measured with immunoSEQ multiplex PCR; TCRdb has only the in-frame clones, and not every one. The top ten hold 2% to 2.5% of the sample, which has 150,000 to 200,000 clones, almost 95% seen once. Germline CDR1 and CDR2: LGHDT and YNNKEL (reference sequence). The CDR3 loop spans 13 amino acids. V shed 1 base and J shed 4 bases, with 5 bases lying between them. Findings of the study overall: All repertoire sampling was performed exclusively after the peak T cell response. Among spike-specific TCRs, nearly half reportedly target unmutated variant regions.

The TCR was taken from an adult in good health. This sample comprised peripheral blood, obtained on day 0 of AZD1222 vaccination. This chain connects TRBV3-1 (or the pseudogene TRBV3-2) to TRBJ1-3; D remains ambiguous. The CDR3 is CASSQAKGNTIYF. The CDR3 region has the DNA TGTGCCAGCAGCCAAGCAAAAGGAAACACCATATATTTT.